The following is a TCR beta chain sequence with its context. Profiling relied on immunoSEQ multiplex PCR, and the TCRdb table lists in-frame clones only, not all of them. The data hold some 70,000 clones, with roughly nine tenths observed a single time. The data stem from a study of blood T cell repertoires in COVID-19. Seattle cases were enrolled at active infection and followed longitudinally. From germline, CDR1 is SGHDT and CDR2 YYEEEE. V dropped 0 bases and J dropped 7; count of bases not matched to a gene: 7. This CDR3 is 16 amino acids long. This clonotype originated in a woman in her fifties or sixties with COVID-19, enrolled during active disease. The sample consisted of peripheral blood. The rearrangement links TRBV5-6 to TRBJ2-1; TRBD2 agrees at 10 bases. CDR3 bases: TGTGCCAGCAGCTTGGTCGTCCTAGCGGGAGTAAATGAGCAGTTCTTC. It yields the protein CASSLVVLAGVNEQFF. The full variable domain, its missing parts supplied by reference TRBV5-6 and TRBJ2-1, is DAGVTQSPTHLIKTRGQQVTLRCSPKSGHDTVSWYQQALGQGPQFIFQYYEEEERQRGNFPDRFSGHQFPNYSSELNVNALLLGDSALYLCASSLVVLAGVNEQFFGPGTRLTVL.